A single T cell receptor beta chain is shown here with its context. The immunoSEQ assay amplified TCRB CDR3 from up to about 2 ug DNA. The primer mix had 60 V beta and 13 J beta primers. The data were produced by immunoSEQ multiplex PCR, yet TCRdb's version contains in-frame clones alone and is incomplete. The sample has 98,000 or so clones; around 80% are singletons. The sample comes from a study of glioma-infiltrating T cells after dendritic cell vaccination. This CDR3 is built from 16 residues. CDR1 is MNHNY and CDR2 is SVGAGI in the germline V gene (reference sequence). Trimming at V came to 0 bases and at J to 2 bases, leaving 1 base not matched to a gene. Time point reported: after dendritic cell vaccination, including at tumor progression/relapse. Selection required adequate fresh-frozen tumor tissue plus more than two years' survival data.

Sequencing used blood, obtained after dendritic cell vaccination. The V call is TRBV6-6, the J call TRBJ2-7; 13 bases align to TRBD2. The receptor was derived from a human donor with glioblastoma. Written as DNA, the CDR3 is TGTGCCAGCAGTTACTCGACTAGCGGGAGGCCCTACGAGCAGTACTTC. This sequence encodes CASSYSTSGRPYEQYF.